The entry that follows covers one T cell receptor (beta chain) sequence. Its antigen is not identified. PCR amplification relied on 60 Vbeta primers (plus 13 Jbeta primers). Profiling relied on immunoSEQ multiplex PCR, and the TCRdb table lists in-frame clones only, not all of them. The data hold 140,000 or so clones, with approximately 84% observed a single time. Germline V gives CDR1 LGHNA, CDR2 YNFKEQ. V lost 4 bases to trimming and J lost 8 bases; unmatched junction nucleotides: 11. The CDR3 loop spans 15 amino acids. The record originates from a study of cytomegalovirus exposure and HLA in healthy donors. Study in general: A data release that came early held around 85 million unique TCRs from HLA-typed donors. Study-wide results and limits: Common viral pathogens were later found to be apparently linked to several of the most significant clusters. Per a later analysis, approximately 16,000 TCR beta sequences showed association with HLA alleles at 0.05 false discovery rate. Being indistinguishable, some V segments were excluded, TRBV6-2 and TRBV6-3 among them.

The sequence was collected from a woman between 55 and 75 years old in good health and CMV-seropositive. J is TRBJ2-1 and V is TRBV4-2, with 7 bases aligning to TRBD2. The sequencing input was PBMCs. CDR3 residues: CASSPALGLSDEQFF. CDR3 sequence (DNA): TGTGCCAGCAGCCCCGCCTTGGGACTATCGGATGAGCAGTTCTTC.